The 27 T cell receptor beta chains in this list originate from one sample, sequenced in a study of blood T cell repertoires in COVID-19. Profiled with immunoSEQ multiplex PCR; TCRdb holds only in-frame clones, not every one. Of 140,000 or so clones listed, approximately 89% are singletons. The sample was peripheral blood. These receptor sequences come from a human donor in a cohort sampled during active COVID-19.

The rearrangement joins TRBV6-5 to TRBJ1-5; 7 bases fit TRBD1. The V gene's germline CDR1 is MNHEY and CDR2 SVGAGI. The CDR3 sequence is 14 residues long. V dropped 7 bases and J dropped 9; count of bases not matched to a gene: 12. CDR3 sequence: CASTPRRGQGPQHF. CDR3 nucleotide sequence: TGTGCCAGCACCCCGAGGAGGGGGCAAGGGCCCCAGCATTTT.

The chain uses TRBV5-4 and TRBJ2-2; no clear D. Trimming shortened V by 3 bases and J by 0 bases, and 12 bases separated the two germline ends. The CDR3 is 16 residues long. Germline loops: CDR1 SGHNT, CDR2 YYREEE (reference sequence). CDR3 loop: CASSSTVTPNTGELFF. The CDR3 region has the DNA TGTGCCAGCAGCTCAACAGTCACCCCGAACACCGGGGAGCTGTTTTTT.

The chain carries TRBV19 and TRBJ2-3, with no clear D. This CDR3 spans 13 amino acids. Trimming took 6 bases from V and 0 from J, leaving 7 bases between them. Germline loops: CDR1 LNHDA, CDR2 SQIVND (reference sequence). The CDR3 loop reads CASSGTSTDTQYF. The CDR3 nucleotides read TGTGCCAGTAGCGGTACTAGCACAGATACGCAGTATTTT.

V usage is TRBV9 and J usage is TRBJ2-1; 9 bases are a match to TRBD1. The CDR3 length is 16 residues. V was pared by 4 bases and J by 4 bases, with 9 bases of the junction left unmatched. The germline V gene encodes CDR1 SGDLS and CDR2 YYNGEE. CDR3 sequence reads: CASSPSAGTGYNEQFF. The CDR3 DNA sequence: TGTGCCAGCAGCCCTTCGGCCGGGACAGGGTACAATGAGCAGTTCTTC.

The chain recombines TRBV7-3 with TRBJ1-1; TRBD1 might be the D (6 bases). Germline-derived CDR1 and CDR2 are SGHTA and FQGTGA. This CDR3 has 14 amino acids. With 5 bases removed from V and 5 bases from J, the gap between germline ends came to 15 bases. In DNA form, the CDR3 reads TGTGCCAGCAGCCCAGGACAGCGATGGACTGAAGCTTTCTTT. It specifies CASSPGQRWTEAFF.

The chain carries TRBV19 and TRBJ2-1, with a weak D call TRBD2 (6 bases). The CDR3 is made up of 15 amino acids. Trimming cost V 3 bases and J 3 bases, with 12 bases left between them. In germline, CDR1 is LNHDA, CDR2 SQIVND (reference sequence). In DNA form, the CDR3 reads TGTGCCAGTAGTATTGGAGGGCTGGACTACAATGAGCAGTTCTTC. Residues: CASSIGGLDYNEQFF.

The gene calls are TRBV6-5 and TRBJ1-2; 11 bases line up with TRBD1. Per germline, CDR1 MNHEY and CDR2 SVGAGI. CDR3 length: 16 amino acids. The ends lost 2 bases at V and 7 bases at J; junction bases unmatched: 9. CDR3 in amino acids: CASSYGTGGSLSGYTF. For the CDR3, the DNA is TGTGCCAGCAGTTACGGGACAGGGGGGTCGCTCTCTGGCTACACCTTC.

This clone was detected only once. A junction boundary mismatches the germline segment, possibly from a read error. Here the CDR3 reads CASSLSSGAYNEQFF. The CDR3 coding sequence is TGTGCTAGCAGCTTATCTAGCGGGGCCTACAATGAGCAGTTCTTC. J is TRBJ2-1 and V is TRBV7-7; 9 bases agree with TRBD2. CDR1 and CDR2 from the germline V gene are SSHAT and FNYEAQ (reference sequence). The CDR3 covers 15 residues.

J is TRBJ1-2 and V is TRBV19; TRBD1 agrees at 7 bases. The CDR3 sequence is 15 residues long. The germline gives CDR1 LNHDA, CDR2 SQIVND (reference sequence). V trimming: 2 bases; J trimming: 3 bases; junction bases outside the gene matches: 6. Here the CDR3 DNA reads TGTGCCAGTAGTATATCTTGGCAGGGGGACTATGGCTACACCTTC. Its protein is CASSISWQGDYGYTF. The full variable domain, in which reference TRBV19 and TRBJ1-2 provide the parts outside the CDR3, is DGGITQSPKYLFRKEGQNVTLSCEQNLNHDAMYWYRQDPGQGLRLIYYSQIVNDFQKGDIAEGYSVSREKKESFPLTVTSAQKNPTAFYLCASSISWQGDYGYTFGSGTRLTVV.

This chain connects TRBV12-3 or TRBV12-4 to TRBJ1-1; D call uncertain. This CDR3 contains 13 residues. Trimming left V 7 bases short and J 1 base short, with 10 bases between. CDR3 amino acids: CASNLGWNTEAFF. CDR3 DNA sequence: TGTGCCAGCAATCTCGGGTGGAACACTGAAGCTTTCTTT.

The V and J genes are TRBV5-1 and TRBJ2-1; 10 bases align to TRBD1. The germline V gene has CDR1 SGHRS and CDR2 YFSETQ. The CDR3 runs 15 residues. Germline trimming cut 4 bases from V and 3 bases from J; bases unmatched to any gene: 4. The CDR3 here is CASSPGQGLYNEQFF. CDR3 in DNA: TGCGCCAGCAGCCCGGGACAGGGGCTCTACAATGAGCAGTTCTTC.

This chain uses TRBV9 with TRBJ1-1, with D tentatively TRBD1 (5 bases). Germline V gene data show CDR1 as SGDLS and CDR2 as YYNGEE. V lost 4 bases and J lost 0, with 13 bases in between. The CDR3 extends over 15 amino acids. Written as DNA, the CDR3 is TGTGCCAGCAGCACCCGGGACTACATGAACACTGAAGCTTTCTTT. It translates to CASSTRDYMNTEAFF.

The V and J genes are TRBV5-1 and TRBJ1-2, with D possibly matching TRBD1 (6 bases). The germline V gene encodes CDR1 SGHRS and CDR2 YFSETQ. The ends were cut back, 5 bases at V and 6 bases at J, with 14 bases in the middle. The CDR3 is 13 residues long. CDR3 sequence (DNA): TGCGCCAGCAGTATTTCAGGGGCCGATGGCTACACCTTC. Residues: CASSISGADGYTF.

The gene calls are TRBV4-1 and TRBJ1-2; tentatively, D is TRBD1 (6 bases). CDR1 and CDR2 from the germline V gene are MGHRA and YSYEKL. CDR3 length: 16 amino acids. Trimming left V 0 bases short and J 4 bases short, with 15 bases between. CDR3 protein: CASSQDTRARGYGYTF. CDR3 DNA sequence: TGCGCCAGCAGCCAAGATACGAGGGCCAGGGGCTATGGCTACACCTTC.

This clone occurred once. The rearrangement uses TRBV5-4 and TRBJ2-4; 8 nucleotides match TRBD2. CDR3 length equals 15 residues. V lost 3 bases to trimming and J lost 5 bases; unmatched junction nucleotides: 7. Germline-derived CDR1 and CDR2 are SGHNT and YYREEE (reference sequence). The CDR3 here is CASSSLGAGENIQYF. DNA of the CDR3: TGTGCCAGCAGCTCCCTCGGAGCGGGGGAAAACATTCAGTACTTC. Complete variable domain (other parts from reference TRBV5-4 and TRBJ2-4): ETGVTQSPTHLIKTRGQQVTLRCSSQSGHNTVSWYQQALGQGPQFIFQYYREEENGRGNFPPRFSGLQFPNYSSELNVNALELDDSALYLCASSSLGAGENIQYFGAGTRLSVL.

The chain has TRBV28 and TRBJ1-2; 8 nucleotides match TRBD1. Germline V lookup: CDR1 MDHEN, CDR2 SYDVKM. The ends lost 5 bases at V and 3 bases at J; junction bases unmatched: 5. CDR3 length: 14 residues. The CDR3 reads CASSPTGVYYGYTF. In DNA, the CDR3 is TGTGCCAGCAGTCCGACAGGGGTTTACTATGGCTACACCTTC.

The genes are TRBV2 and TRBJ2-7, with 14 bases matching TRBD2. CDR3 length equals 14 residues. In germline, CDR1 is SNHLY, CDR2 FYNNEI. V lost 6 bases to trimming and J lost 4 bases; unmatched junction nucleotides: 2. The CDR3 bases are TGTGCCAGCAGAGGACTAGCGGGGGGTTACGAGCAGTACTTC. This encodes CASRGLAGGYEQYF.

This chain joins TRBV18 and TRBJ2-1, with TRBD2 matching over 9 bases. CDR1 and CDR2 from the germline V gene are KGHSH and LQKENI. CDR3 length equals 14 residues. J was trimmed by 9 bases and V by 6 bases; bases with no gene match: 9. This CDR3 is CASSPGGRGGEQFF. CDR3 bases: TGTGCCAGCTCCCCCGGCGGGCGGGGGGGTGAGCAGTTCTTC.

The chain uses TRBV5-1 and TRBJ2-7, with TRBD2 as a possible D gene (5 bases). The CDR3 is made up of 14 amino acids. V dropped 0 bases and J dropped 4 bases, with 11 bases sitting between them. Germline CDR1 is SGHRS and CDR2 is YFSETQ. The CDR3 bases are TGCGCCAGCAGCTTGGGGCCTACTAGTTACGAGCAGTACTTC. It is translated as CASSLGPTSYEQYF.

V gene TRBV5-1 combines with J gene TRBJ1-4; D is perhaps TRBD1 (5 bases). There are 14 residues in the CDR3. Germline V gives CDR1 SGHRS, CDR2 YFSETQ. Between the trimmed V and J ends, which lost 4 bases and 8 bases, there was a span of 15 bases. The CDR3 is CASSHQGVREKLFF. The CDR3 region has the DNA TGCGCCAGCAGCCACCAGGGCGTACGAGAAAAACTGTTTTTT.

This clone showed up just a few times. The chain employs TRBV10-3 and TRBJ1-2; possible D gene TRBD1, 5 bases. The CDR3 consists of 12 residues. Trimming took off 10 bases at V and 4 bases at J, with 13 bases between the two ends. The germline CDR1 and CDR2 sequences are ENHRY and SYGVKD. The CDR3 nucleotides are TGTGCCAGCCAACCGGGGGGCTATGGCTACACCTTC. Residues: CASQPGGYGYTF.

The chain couples TRBV3-1 (or the pseudogene TRBV3-2) to TRBJ1-2; no clear D. CDR1 is LGHDT, CDR2 YNNKEL, per germline (reference sequence). Trimming left V 4 bases short and J 1 base short, with 7 bases between. The CDR3 totals 13 residues. The DNA of the CDR3 is TGTGCCAGCAGCCCAAATTTTAACTATGGCTACACCTTC. Translation gives CASSPNFNYGYTF.

This chain uses TRBV6-2 or TRBV6-3 with TRBJ2-1, with D possibly matching TRBD2 (5 bases). V was shortened by 1 base and J by 0 bases, with 7 bases between the two germline ends. The CDR3 has 15 residues. Germline V gene sequence: CDR1 MNHEY, CDR2 SVGEGT. CDR3 in DNA: TGTGCCAGCAGTTACTTGACTACCTCCTACAATGAGCAGTTCTTC. Protein product: CASSYLTTSYNEQFF.

Written as DNA, the CDR3 is TGTGCCAGTATTCAGGGGGCGAGCACCTCCTACAATGAGCAGTTCTTC. It is translated as CASIQGASTSYNEQFF. The chain joins TRBV19 to TRBJ2-1; 8 bases fit TRBD1. Per the germline V gene, CDR1 is LNHDA and CDR2 is SQIVND (reference sequence). The CDR3 extends over 16 amino acids. V shed 7 bases and J 0 bases; nucleotides not matched to a gene: 8.

The rearrangement joins TRBV28 to TRBJ2-1; D remains unclear. CDR1 is MDHEN and CDR2 is SYDVKM in the germline V gene. V lost 6 bases to trimming and J lost 2 bases, with 14 bases between them. The CDR3 contains 15 residues. The CDR3 loop reads CASSLDPPTYNEQFF. The CDR3 region has the DNA TGTGCCAGCAGCTTAGATCCGCCTACCTACAATGAGCAGTTCTTC. The full variable domain, completed using reference TRBV28 and TRBJ2-1, is DVKVTQSSRYLVKRTGEKVFLECVQDMDHENMFWYRQDPGLGLRLIYFSYDVKMKEKGDIPEGYSVSREKKERFSLILESASTNQTSMYLCASSLDPPTYNEQFFGPGTRLTVL.

This chain uses TRBV5-5 with TRBJ1-6, with 7 bases aligning to TRBD1. The CDR3 length is 18 residues. CDR1 and CDR2 (germline): SGHKS, YYEKEE (reference sequence). The ends lost 4 bases at V and 0 bases at J; junction bases unmatched: 10. The CDR3 protein is CASSLGQAPSSYNSPLHF. The CDR3 DNA follows: TGTGCCAGCAGCCTAGGACAGGCTCCTAGCTCCTATAATTCACCCCTCCACTTT.

V and J are TRBV19 and TRBJ2-2; 7 nucleotides agree with TRBD1. The CDR3 loop spans 15 amino acids. The V gene end was trimmed by 7 bases and the J gene end by 1 base; junction bases not matched to a gene: 6. CDR1 is LNHDA and CDR2 is SQIVND in the germline V gene (reference sequence). In DNA form, the CDR3 reads TGTGCCAGTACCATAACAGGGGAGAACACCGGGGAGCTGTTTTTT. Protein sequence: CASTITGENTGELFF.